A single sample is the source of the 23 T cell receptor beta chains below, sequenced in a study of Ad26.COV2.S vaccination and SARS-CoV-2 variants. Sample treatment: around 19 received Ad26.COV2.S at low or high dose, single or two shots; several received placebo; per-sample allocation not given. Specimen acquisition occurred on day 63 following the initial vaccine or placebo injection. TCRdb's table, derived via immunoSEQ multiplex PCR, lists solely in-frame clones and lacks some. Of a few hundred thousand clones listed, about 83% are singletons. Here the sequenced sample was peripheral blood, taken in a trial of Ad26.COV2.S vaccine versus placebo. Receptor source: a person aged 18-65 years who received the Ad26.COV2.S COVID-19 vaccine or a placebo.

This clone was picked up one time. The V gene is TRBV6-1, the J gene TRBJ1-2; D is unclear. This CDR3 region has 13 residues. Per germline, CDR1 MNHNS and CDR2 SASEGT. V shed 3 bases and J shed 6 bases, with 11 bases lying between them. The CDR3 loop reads CASSEAPGDGYTF. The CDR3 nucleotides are TGTGCCAGCAGTGAGGCCCCCGGGGATGGCTACACCTTC.

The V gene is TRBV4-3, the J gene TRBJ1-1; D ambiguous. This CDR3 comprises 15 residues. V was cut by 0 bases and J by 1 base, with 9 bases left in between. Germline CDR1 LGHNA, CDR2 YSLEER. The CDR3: CASSQDGRENTEAFF. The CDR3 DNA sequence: TGCGCCAGCAGCCAAGATGGTAGAGAGAACACTGAAGCTTTCTTT.

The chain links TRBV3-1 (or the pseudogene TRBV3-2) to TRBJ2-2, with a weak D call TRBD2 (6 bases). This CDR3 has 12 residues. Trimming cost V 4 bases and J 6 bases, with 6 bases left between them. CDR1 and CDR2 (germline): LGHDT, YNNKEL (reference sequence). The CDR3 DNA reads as TGTGCCAGCAGCCGGGGGGCCGGGGAGCTGTTTTTT. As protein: CASSRGAGELFF.

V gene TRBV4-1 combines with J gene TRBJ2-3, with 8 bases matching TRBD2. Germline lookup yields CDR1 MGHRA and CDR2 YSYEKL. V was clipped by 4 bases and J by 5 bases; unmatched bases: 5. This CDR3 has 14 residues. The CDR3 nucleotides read TGCGCCAGCAGCCCGGGACTAGTGGAAGATACGCAGTATTTT. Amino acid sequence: CASSPGLVEDTQYF.

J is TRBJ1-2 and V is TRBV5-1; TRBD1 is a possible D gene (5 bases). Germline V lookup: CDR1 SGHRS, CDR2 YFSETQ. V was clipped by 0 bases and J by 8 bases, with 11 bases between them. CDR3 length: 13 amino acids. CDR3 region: CASSLVQGQGYTF. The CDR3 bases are TGCGCCAGCAGCTTGGTCCAGGGTCAAGGCTACACCTTC.

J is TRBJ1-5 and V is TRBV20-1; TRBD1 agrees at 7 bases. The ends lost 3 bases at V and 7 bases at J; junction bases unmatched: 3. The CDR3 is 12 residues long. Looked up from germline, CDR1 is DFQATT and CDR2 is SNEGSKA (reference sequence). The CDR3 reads CSASGGGQPQHF. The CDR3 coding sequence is TGCAGTGCTAGTGGAGGGGGCCAGCCCCAGCATTTT.

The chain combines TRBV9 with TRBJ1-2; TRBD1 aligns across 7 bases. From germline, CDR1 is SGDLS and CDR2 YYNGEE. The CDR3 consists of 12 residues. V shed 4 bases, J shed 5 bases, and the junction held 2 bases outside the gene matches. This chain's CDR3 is CASSPQGYGYTF. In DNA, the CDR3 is TGTGCCAGCAGCCCACAGGGGTATGGCTACACCTTC. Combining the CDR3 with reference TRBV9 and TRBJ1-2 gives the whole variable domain DSGVTQTPKHLITATGQRVTLRCSPRSGDLSVYWYQQSLDQGLQFLIQYYNGEERAKGNILERFSAQQFPDLHSELNLSSLELGDSALYFCASSPQGYGYTFGSGTRLTVV.

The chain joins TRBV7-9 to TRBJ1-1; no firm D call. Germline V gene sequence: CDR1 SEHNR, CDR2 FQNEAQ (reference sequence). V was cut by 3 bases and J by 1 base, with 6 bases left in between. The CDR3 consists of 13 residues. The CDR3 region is CASSFRANTEAFF. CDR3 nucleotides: TGTGCCAGCAGCTTTAGGGCGAACACTGAAGCTTTCTTT.

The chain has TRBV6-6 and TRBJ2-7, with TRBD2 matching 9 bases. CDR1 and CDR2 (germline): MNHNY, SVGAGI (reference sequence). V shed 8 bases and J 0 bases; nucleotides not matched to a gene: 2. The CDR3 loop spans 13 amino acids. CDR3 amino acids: CASVAGASYEQYF. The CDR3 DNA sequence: TGTGCCAGCGTAGCGGGGGCCTCCTACGAGCAGTACTTC.

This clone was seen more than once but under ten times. CDR3 sequence (DNA): TGTGCCACCAGCCAACAGGGGGGCAATCAGCCCCAGCATTTT. Translation: CATSQQGGNQPQHF. The rearrangement joins TRBV24-1 to TRBJ1-5; 8 nucleotides line up with TRBD1. CDR1 and CDR2 (germline): KGHDR, SFDVKD. With V trimmed by 7 bases and J by 2 bases, 3 bases remained unmatched. CDR3 size: 14 residues.

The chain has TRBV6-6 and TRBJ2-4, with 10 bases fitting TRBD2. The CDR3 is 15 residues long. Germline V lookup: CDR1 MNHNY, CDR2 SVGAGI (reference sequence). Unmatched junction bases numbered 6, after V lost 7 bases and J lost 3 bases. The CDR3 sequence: CASTLAGVDKNIQYF. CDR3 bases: TGTGCCAGCACTCTAGCGGGGGTGGACAAAAACATTCAGTACTTC.

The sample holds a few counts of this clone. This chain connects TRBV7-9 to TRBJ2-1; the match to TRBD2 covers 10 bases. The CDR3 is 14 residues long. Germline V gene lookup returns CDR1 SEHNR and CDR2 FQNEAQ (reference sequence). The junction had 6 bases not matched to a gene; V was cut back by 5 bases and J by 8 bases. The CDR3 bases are TGTGCCAGCAGCCCGGGACTAGCGCGGGATGAGCAGTTCTTC. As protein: CASSPGLARDEQFF.

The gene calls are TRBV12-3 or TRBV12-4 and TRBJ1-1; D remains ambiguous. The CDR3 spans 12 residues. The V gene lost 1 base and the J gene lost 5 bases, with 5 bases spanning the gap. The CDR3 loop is CASSLVPTEAFF. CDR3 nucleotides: TGTGCCAGCAGTTTAGTCCCAACTGAAGCTTTCTTT.

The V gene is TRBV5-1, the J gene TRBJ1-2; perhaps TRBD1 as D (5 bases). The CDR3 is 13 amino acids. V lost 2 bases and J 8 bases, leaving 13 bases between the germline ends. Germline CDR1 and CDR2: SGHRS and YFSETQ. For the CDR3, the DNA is TGCGCCAGCAGCTTTGAGGGGAGGATAGGCTACACCTTC. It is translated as CASSFEGRIGYTF.

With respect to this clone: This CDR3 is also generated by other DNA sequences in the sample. CDR3 sequence: CASSVSGGNTEAFF. The DNA of the CDR3 is TGTGCCAGCAGCGTCTCGGGGGGAAACACTGAAGCTTTCTTT. The V and J genes are TRBV9 and TRBJ1-1, with D possibly TRBD1 on 5 matching bases. The V and J ends lost 2 bases and 2 bases respectively, with 10 bases between them. Germline values: CDR1 SGDLS, CDR2 YYNGEE. The CDR3 extends over 14 amino acids.

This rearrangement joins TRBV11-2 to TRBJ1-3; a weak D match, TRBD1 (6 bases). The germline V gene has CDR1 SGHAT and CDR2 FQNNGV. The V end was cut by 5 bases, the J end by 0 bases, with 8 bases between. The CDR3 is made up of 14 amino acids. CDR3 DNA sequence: TGTGCCAGCAGCCTGGACAGCTCTGGAAACACCATATATTTT. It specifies CASSLDSSGNTIYF.

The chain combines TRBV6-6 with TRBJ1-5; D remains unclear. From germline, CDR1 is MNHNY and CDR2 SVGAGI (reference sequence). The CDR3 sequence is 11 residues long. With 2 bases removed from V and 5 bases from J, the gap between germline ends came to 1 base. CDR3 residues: CASSYDQPQHF. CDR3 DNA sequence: TGTGCCAGCAGTTACGATCAGCCCCAGCATTTT.

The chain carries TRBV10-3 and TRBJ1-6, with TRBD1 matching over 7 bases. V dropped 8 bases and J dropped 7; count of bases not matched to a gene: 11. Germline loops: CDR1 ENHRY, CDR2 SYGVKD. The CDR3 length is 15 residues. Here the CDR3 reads CAIGLGTVQNSPLHF. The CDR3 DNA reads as TGTGCCATCGGCCTCGGGACAGTTCAAAATTCACCCCTCCACTTT.

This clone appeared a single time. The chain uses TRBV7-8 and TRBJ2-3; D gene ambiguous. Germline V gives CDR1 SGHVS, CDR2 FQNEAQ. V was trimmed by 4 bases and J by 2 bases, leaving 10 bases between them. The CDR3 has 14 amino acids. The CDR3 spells CASSYTAHTDTQYF. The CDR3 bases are TGTGCCAGCAGCTACACGGCTCACACAGATACGCAGTATTTT.

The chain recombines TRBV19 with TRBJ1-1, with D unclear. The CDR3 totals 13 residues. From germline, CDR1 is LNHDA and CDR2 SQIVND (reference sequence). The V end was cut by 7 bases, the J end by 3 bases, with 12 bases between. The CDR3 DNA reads TGTGCCAGTAAGGTCGCCGATTACACTGAAGCTTTCTTT. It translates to CASKVADYTEAFF.

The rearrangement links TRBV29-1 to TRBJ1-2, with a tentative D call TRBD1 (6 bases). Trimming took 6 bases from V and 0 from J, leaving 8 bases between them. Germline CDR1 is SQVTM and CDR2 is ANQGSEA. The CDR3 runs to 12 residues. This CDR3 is CSVDSPNYGYTF. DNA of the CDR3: TGCAGCGTGGACAGCCCTAACTATGGCTACACCTTC.

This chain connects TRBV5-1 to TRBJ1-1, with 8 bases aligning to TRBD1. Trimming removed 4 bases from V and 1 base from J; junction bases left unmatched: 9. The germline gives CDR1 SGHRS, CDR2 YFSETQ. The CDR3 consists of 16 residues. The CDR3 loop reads CASSVDPTGANTEAFF. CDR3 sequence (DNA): TGCGCCAGCAGCGTTGACCCGACAGGGGCGAACACTGAAGCTTTCTTT. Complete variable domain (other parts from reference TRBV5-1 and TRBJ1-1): KAGVTQTPRYLIKTRGQQVTLSCSPISGHRSVSWYQQTPGQGLQFLFEYFSETQRNKGNFPGRFSGRQFSNSRSEMNVSTLELGDSALYLCASSVDPTGANTEAFFGQGTRLTVV.

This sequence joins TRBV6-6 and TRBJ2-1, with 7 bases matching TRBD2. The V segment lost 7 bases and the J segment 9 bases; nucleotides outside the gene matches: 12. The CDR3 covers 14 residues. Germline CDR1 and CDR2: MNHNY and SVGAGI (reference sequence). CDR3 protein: CASNLRTRESEQFF. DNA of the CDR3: TGTGCCAGCAATCTTAGGACTAGGGAAAGTGAGCAGTTCTTC.